The TCR beta chain described here comes from a study of a mutant IDH1 vaccine in newly diagnosed glioma. Study-wide background: Vaccination was launched 4-6 weeks after radiotherapy alone, or with temozolomide cycles. General study results and limits: Pseudoprogression appeared independent of alterations in top peripheral clonotypes. A vaccine-induced immune response developed in roughly 93% of the patients.

This CDR3 is built from 17 residues. CDR1 and CDR2 from the germline V gene are MNHEY and SMNVEV (reference sequence). Trimming left V 5 bases short and J 2 bases short, with 19 bases between. Here immunoSEQ multiplex PCR was the method, and the copy in TCRdb shows in-frame clones only, minus some. The repertoire includes fewer than 100,000 clones, roughly 90% of them detected once, and approximately 0.6% sits in the top ten. The time point is: week 5, during vaccination. Each dose delivered 300 ug of mutant IDH1 20-mer peptide subcutaneously with imiquimod. Of note for this clone: Its cognate antigen is unknown.

The receptor's source is a woman aged 45-65 years with glioma. The sequenced sample was PBMCs, obtained from a glioma patient whose treatment included an IDH1 peptide vaccine. V usage is TRBV27 and J usage is TRBJ2-4, with a possible D match to TRBD1 (7 bases). The CDR3 nucleotides are TGTGCCAGCAGTATTCTCAGGGGGGCATCATCCAAAAACATTCAGTACTTC. This translates into CASSILRGASSKNIQYF.